The 3 T cell receptor beta chains below were found in one sample sequenced in a study of blood T cell repertoires in COVID-19. TCRdb's copy holds only in-frame clones and misses some; the assay was immunoSEQ multiplex PCR. This table has 110,000 to 150,000 clones, more than 75% appearing once. The source material was PBMCs or T cells enriched from blood (not recorded which). The receptors were sampled from a man between 60 and 75 years old who had recovered from COVID-19.

The V gene is TRBV10-3, the J gene TRBJ1-2; TRBD1 matches at 12 bases. Germline V lookup: CDR1 ENHRY, CDR2 SYGVKD. The CDR3 is 16 residues long. Germline trimming cut 6 bases from V and 3 bases from J; bases unmatched to any gene: 8. The chain's CDR3 is CAISLPGQGADYGYTF. For the CDR3, the DNA is TGTGCCATCAGCCTACCGGGACAGGGGGCAGACTATGGCTACACCTTC.

The gene calls are TRBV10-3 and TRBJ1-5; 10 nucleotides agree with TRBD1. This CDR3 has 15 residues. With 2 bases clipped from V and 6 bases from J, the junction kept 4 bases outside the gene matches. CDR1 is ENHRY, CDR2 SYGVKD, per germline. The CDR3 reads CAISEVTGGSQPQHF. CDR3 coding DNA: TGTGCCATCAGTGAGGTGACAGGGGGCAGTCAGCCCCAGCATTTT.

The V gene is TRBV19, the J gene TRBJ2-7, with TRBD1 matching over 9 bases. Per germline, CDR1 LNHDA and CDR2 SQIVND (reference sequence). This CDR3 region has 17 residues. Trimming at V came to 5 bases and at J to 0 bases, leaving 11 bases not matched to a gene. CDR3 loop: CASSSPPGTGPSYEQYF. The CDR3 DNA sequence: TGTGCCAGTAGTTCCCCCCCCGGGACAGGGCCCTCCTACGAGCAGTACTTC. The full variable domain, its missing parts supplied by reference TRBV19 and TRBJ2-7, is DGGITQSPKYLFRKEGQNVTLSCEQNLNHDAMYWYRQDPGQGLRLIYYSQIVNDFQKGDIAEGYSVSREKKESFPLTVTSAQKNPTAFYLCASSSPPGTGPSYEQYFGPGTRLTVT.